A selection of T cell receptor beta chains follows, all from one sample in a study of siplizumab effects on memory and regulatory T cells. Clones were read by immunoSEQ multiplex PCR, and TCRdb kept only the in-frame ones, dropping some. The repertoire holds 99,000 or so clones, with roughly 92% as singletons. Sequencing input: Tregs sorted from blood. These receptors all stem from a human donor in good health. Each CDR3 is given with its conserved first and last residue. The D gene is left open where the match is weak. Clone size appears in some rows only: once, few, many, or a class for an expanded clone.

d_gene,v_gene,j_gene,abundance,CDR3aa,CDR3nt
NA,TRBV6-6,TRBJ1-6,NA,CASSAQFVLHF,TGTGCCAGCAGTGCACAGTTCGTCCTCCACTTT
TRBD1,TRBV27,TRBJ2-7,NA,CASSAQGAFSEQYF,TGTGCCAGCAGTGCACAGGGGGCATTCTCCGAGCAGTACTTC
NA,TRBV4-1,TRBJ2-7,NA,CASSQDLAGRYEQYF,TGCGCCAGCAGCCAAGATCTCGCAGGGCGCTACGAGCAGTACTTC
NA,TRBV12-5,TRBJ2-1,NA,CASGLVMVQFTYNEQFF,TGTGCTAGTGGTTTGGTAATGGTACAGTTTACCTACAATGAGCAGTTCTTC
NA,TRBV4-1,TRBJ2-7,NA,CASSHQVADSYEQYF,TGCGCCAGCAGCCATCAGGTAGCGGACTCCTACGAGCAGTACTTC
NA,TRBV11-2,TRBJ1-3,once,CASSPRPTSGNTIYF,TGTGCCAGCAGCCCGAGGCCTACCTCTGGAAACACCATATATTTT
NA,TRBV2,TRBJ1-5,NA,CASSESARNQPQHF,TGTGCCAGCAGTGAGTCGGCAAGGAATCAGCCCCAGCATTTT
TRBD2,TRBV4-1,TRBJ2-3,NA,CASSLRHSLAGVGDTQYF,TGCGCCAGCAGCCTACGCCACTCACTAGCGGGGGTTGGGGATACGCAGTATTTT
TRBD1,TRBV6-6,TRBJ2-1,NA,CASSRTGGGSYNEQFF,TGTGCCAGCAGTCGAACAGGGGGTGGATCCTACAATGAGCAGTTCTTC
NA,TRBV6-5,TRBJ1-2,few,CASSNRGWGYTF,TGTGCCAGCAGTAACCGGGGATGGGGCTACACCTTC
NA,TRBV5-5,TRBJ2-2,NA,CASSFGPSGELFF,TGTGCCAGCAGCTTTGGCCCAAGCGGGGAGCTGTTTTTT
NA,TRBV6-5,TRBJ1-1,NA,CASSYPTGNTEAFF,TGTGCCAGCAGTTACCCTACAGGGAACACTGAAGCTTTCTTT
NA,TRBV7-2,TRBJ2-1,NA,CASSLRHEGRAGSFF,TGTGCCAGCAGCTTAAGACATGAGGGCAGGGCTGGATCTTTCTTC
TRBD2,TRBV7-9,TRBJ2-1,NA,CASSPTSGRAAYNEQFF,TGTGCCAGCAGCCCCACTAGCGGGAGGGCGGCATACAATGAGCAGTTCTTC
NA,TRBV20-1,TRBJ2-5,NA,CSARTGETQYF,TGCAGTGCTAGAACTGGGGAGACCCAGTACTTC
NA,TRBV19,TRBJ2-7,once,CASRPTSTVSSYEQYF,TGTGCCAGTAGACCAACCTCGACGGTGAGCTCCTACGAGCAGTACTTC
NA,TRBV18,TRBJ2-7,once,CASSAGRSSYEQYF,TGTGCCAGCTCGGCGGGACGGAGCTCCTACGAGCAGTACTTC
NA,TRBV6-1,TRBJ1-3,NA,CASMTGLLTGNTIYF,TGTGCCAGCATGACGGGACTGCTTACTGGAAACACCATATATTTT
NA,TRBV6-1,TRBJ1-1,few,CASERTVNTEAFF,TGTGCCAGCGAACGGACGGTGAACACTGAAGCTTTCTTT
TRBD1,TRBV6-1,TRBJ1-3,NA,CASLFLTGAGNTIYF,TGTGCCAGCCTATTCCTGACAGGGGCTGGAAACACCATATATTTT
TRBD1,TRBV5-1,TRBJ2-3,once,CASSRQGKDTQYF,TGCGCCAGCAGTCGACAGGGTAAAGATACGCAGTATTTT
NA,TRBV7-9,TRBJ1-5,NA,CASSLFDSNQPQHF,TGTGCCAGCAGCTTATTTGACAGCAATCAGCCCCAGCATTTT
TRBD2,TRBV11-2,TRBJ2-5,NA,CASSPLGGLAGSETQYF,TGTGCCAGCAGCCCATTAGGGGGACTAGCGGGATCTGAGACCCAGTACTTC
TRBD2,TRBV4-2,TRBJ2-5,NA,CASSLLAGGPQETQYF,TGTGCCAGCAGCCTTCTAGCGGGGGGGCCTCAAGAGACCCAGTACTTC
TRBD2,TRBV2,TRBJ2-7,NA,CASSVLAGYEQYF,TGTGCCAGCAGTGTTTTAGCGGGATACGAGCAGTACTTC
NA,TRBV4-2,TRBJ2-7,NA,CASSQDGIGTYEQYF,TGTGCCAGCAGCCAAGATGGAATAGGAACCTACGAGCAGTACTTC
TRBD2,TRBV30,TRBJ2-4,NA,CAWSDPGLAGLINIQYF,TGTGCCTGGAGTGACCCGGGACTAGCGGGATTAATAAACATTCAGTACTTC
TRBD2,TRBV7-3,TRBJ2-3,NA,CASSRTSGKTDTQYF,TGTGCCAGCAGCCGGACTAGCGGGAAGACAGATACGCAGTATTTT
NA,TRBV29-1,TRBJ1-5,few,CSVAQNSNQPQHF,TGCAGCGTTGCTCAGAATAGCAATCAGCCCCAGCATTTT
NA,TRBV30,TRBJ1-4,NA,CASTAQSEKLFF,TGTGCCTCGACAGCGCAGTCTGAAAAACTGTTTTTT
NA,TRBV27,TRBJ2-7,NA,CASSLGRREGQYF,TGTGCCAGCAGTTTAGGTCGGCGAGAGGGGCAGTACTTC
TRBD1,TRBV9,TRBJ1-6,NA,CASSFGQGGNSPLHF,TGTGCCAGCAGCTTCGGACAGGGTGGCAATTCACCCCTCCACTTT
TRBD1,TRBV5-4,TRBJ1-2,NA,CASSWGGQGRNYGYTF,TGTGCCAGCAGCTGGGGGGGACAGGGAAGGAACTATGGCTACACCTTC
TRBD2,TRBV23-1,TRBJ2-1,NA,CASSQLGLAPGEFF,TGCGCCAGCAGTCAATTGGGACTAGCGCCCGGGGAGTTCTTC
NA,TRBV4-3,TRBJ2-2,NA,CASSQLAATGELFF,TGCGCCAGCAGCCAGCTAGCTGCCACCGGGGAGCTGTTTTTT
NA,TRBV4-1,TRBJ2-5,NA,CASSQEQGHRQETQYF,TGCGCCAGCAGCCAAGAGCAGGGGCACCGCCAAGAGACCCAGTACTTC
TRBD2,TRBV4-3,TRBJ2-2,NA,CASSQALLAGNTGELFF,TGCGCCAGCAGCCAAGCCCTACTAGCGGGAAACACCGGGGAGCTGTTTTTT
TRBD1,TRBV5-1,TRBJ1-1,NA,CASAGQTNTEAFF,TGCGCCAGTGCGGGACAGACAAACACTGAAGCTTTCTTT
NA,TRBV7-9,TRBJ1-4,NA,CASTLGSLGEKRLFF,TGTGCCAGCACCCTCGGGTCCCTGGGAGAGAAAAGGCTGTTTTTT
NA,TRBV29-1,TRBJ2-2,NA,CSVAVLGTVNTGELFF,TGCAGCGTTGCGGTCTTGGGGACGGTGAACACCGGGGAGCTGTTTTTT
NA,TRBV18,TRBJ1-1,once,CASSPKGQAGAFF,TGTGCCAGCTCACCGAAGGGGCAAGCCGGGGCTTTCTTT
TRBD1,TRBV15,TRBJ2-3,NA,CATSSWRGTGDTQYF,TGTGCCACCAGCAGCTGGAGGGGGACAGGGGATACGCAGTATTTT
TRBD1,TRBV7-9,TRBJ2-2,NA,CASSLVDRDPGELFF,TGTGCCAGCAGCTTAGTAGACAGGGATCCCGGGGAGCTGTTTTTT
NA,TRBV11-2,TRBJ2-1,NA,CASSLSGVSYNEQFF,TGTGCCAGCAGCTTATCGGGGGTTTCCTACAATGAGCAGTTCTTC
NA,TRBV5-6,TRBJ2-7,NA,CASSFGRLGYEQYF,TGTGCCAGCAGCTTTGGACGCCTTGGCTACGAGCAGTACTTC
NA,TRBV27,TRBJ2-7,NA,CASSLLGENFHEQYF,TGTGCCAGCAGTTTATTAGGGGAAAACTTCCACGAGCAGTACTTC
NA,TRBV18,TRBJ1-5,NA,CASSLYSRPDQPQHF,TGTGCCAGCTCACTTTACAGCCGCCCCGATCAGCCCCAGCATTTT
TRBD1,TRBV5-1,TRBJ2-7,few,CASSWDSQPRLYF,TGCGCCAGCAGCTGGGACAGCCAACCGCGGCTCTACTTC
TRBD2,TRBV9,TRBJ2-5,NA,CASSPAGGETQYF,TGTGCCAGCAGCCCGGCGGGAGGAGAGACCCAGTACTTC
NA,TRBV2,TRBJ2-3,NA,CASSRGRITDTQYF,TGTGCCAGCTCTCGTGGGAGAATAACAGATACGCAGTATTTT
TRBD1,TRBV4-2,TRBJ2-2,once,CASSQDPGQGDTGELFF,TGTGCCAGCAGCCAAGACCCGGGACAGGGGGACACCGGGGAGCTGTTTTTT
NA,TRBV7-9,TRBJ2-7,NA,CASSVRDGPSYEQYF,TGTGCCAGCAGCGTACGGGACGGGCCTTCCTACGAGCAGTACTTC
TRBD1,TRBV30,TRBJ1-2,NA,CAWGQGDGYTF,TGTGCCTGGGGACAGGGGGACGGCTACACCTTC
NA,TRBV15,TRBJ2-7,NA,CATSRGLAPAYEQYF,TGTGCCACCAGCAGAGGGTTAGCGCCTGCCTACGAGCAGTACTTC
NA,TRBV29-1,TRBJ1-2,NA,CSVEEGKSYGYTF,TGCAGCGTTGAAGAGGGGAAAAGCTATGGCTACACCTTC
NA,TRBV6-5,TRBJ1-1,NA,CASSYREDTEAFF,TGTGCCAGCAGTTACAGGGAAGACACTGAAGCTTTCTTT
NA,TRBV27,TRBJ1-1,NA,CASSARAGLNTEAFF,TGTGCCAGCAGTGCCAGAGCAGGATTGAACACTGAAGCTTTCTTT
NA,TRBV18,TRBJ2-2,NA,CASSSGSNTGELFF,TGTGCCAGCTCATCCGGCTCGAACACCGGGGAGCTGTTTTTT
NA,TRBV2,TRBJ1-1,NA,CALLIPVPIQDTEAFF,TGTGCCTTACTTATTCCGGTACCTATCCAGGACACTGAAGCTTTCTTT
NA,TRBV7-9,TRBJ1-3,NA,CASSLTWGRHSGNTIYF,TGTGCCAGCAGCTTAACCTGGGGACGGCACTCTGGAAACACCATATATTTT